This TCR beta chain was observed in a study of post-analysis software for immune sequencing data. Whole-study findings and limits: The study found TRBV5-6, TRBV5-1 and TRBV20-1 among about five TRBV segments more frequent in patients than controls.

A note on this clonotype: Its specificity is unknown.

The junction had 9 bases not matched to a gene; V was cut back by 5 bases and J by 6 bases. Germline-derived CDR1 and CDR2 are MNHNY and SVGAGI (reference sequence). This CDR3 has 15 amino acids. TCR beta libraries were prepared from cDNA with unique molecular identifiers. TCRdb ran MiXCR on the PCR reads and lists one entry per CDR3 protein. The table lists some 890,000 distinct CDR3 sequences, 53% of them singletons, with about 4.5% in the top ten. Sequenced material: blood. The sequence was collected from a girl aged 10 to 17 with multiple sclerosis. The chain employs TRBV6-6 and TRBJ2-1; 8 bases are a match to TRBD2. The CDR3 loop is CASSPREGPLNEQFF. The CDR3 DNA reads as TGTGCCAGCAGTCCACGGGAGGGGCCCCTCAATGAGCAGTTCTTC.